A single TCR beta chain is shown here with its context. Per the germline V gene, CDR1 is SGHVS and CDR2 is FNYEAQ. This CDR3 is built from 16 residues. Trimming shortened V by 5 bases and J by 15 bases, and 29 bases separated the two germline ends. These data are taken from a study of T cell responses to AZD1222 COVID-19 vaccine. Using immunoSEQ multiplex PCR, the repertoire was profiled, and TCRdb retains in-frame clones only, with some absent. This sample yields more than 150,000 clones, of which approximately 91% are seen a single time; about 1.6% belongs to the top ten. The sequence came from an adult who received the AZD1222 COVID-19 vaccine. This rearrangement joins TRBV7-6 to TRBJ1-5; perhaps TRBD1 as D (5 bases). The sequences come from peripheral blood, collected 28 days after the second AZD1222 dose. CDR3 residues: CASSPRVWDPSMLWHF. The CDR3 nucleotides are TGTGCCAGCAGCCCCCGAGTATGGGACCCCAGCATGCTTTGGCATTTT. Filled out from reference TRBV7-6 and TRBJ1-5, the complete variable domain reads GAGVSQSPRYKVTKRGQDVALRCDPISGHVSLYWYRQALGQGPEFLTYFNYEAQQDKSGLPNDRFSAERPEGSISTLTIQRTEQRDSAMYRCASSPRVWDPSMLWHFGDGTRLSIL.